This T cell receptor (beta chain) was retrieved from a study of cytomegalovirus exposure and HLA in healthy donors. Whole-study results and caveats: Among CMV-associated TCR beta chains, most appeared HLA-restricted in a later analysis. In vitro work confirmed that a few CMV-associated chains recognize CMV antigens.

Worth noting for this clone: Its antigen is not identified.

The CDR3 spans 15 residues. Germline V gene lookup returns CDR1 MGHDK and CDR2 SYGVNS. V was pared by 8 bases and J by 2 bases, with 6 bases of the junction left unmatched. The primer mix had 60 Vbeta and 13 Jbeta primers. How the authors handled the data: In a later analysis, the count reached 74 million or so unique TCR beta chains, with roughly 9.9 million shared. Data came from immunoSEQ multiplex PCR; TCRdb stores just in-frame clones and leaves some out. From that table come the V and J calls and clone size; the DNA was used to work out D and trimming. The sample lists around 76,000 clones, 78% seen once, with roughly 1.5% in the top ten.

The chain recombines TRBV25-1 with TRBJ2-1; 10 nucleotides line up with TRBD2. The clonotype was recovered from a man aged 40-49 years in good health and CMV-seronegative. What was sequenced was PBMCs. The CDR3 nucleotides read TGTGCCAGCCAGGCACTAGCGGGAACCTACAATGAGCAGTTCTTC. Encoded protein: CASQALAGTYNEQFF.